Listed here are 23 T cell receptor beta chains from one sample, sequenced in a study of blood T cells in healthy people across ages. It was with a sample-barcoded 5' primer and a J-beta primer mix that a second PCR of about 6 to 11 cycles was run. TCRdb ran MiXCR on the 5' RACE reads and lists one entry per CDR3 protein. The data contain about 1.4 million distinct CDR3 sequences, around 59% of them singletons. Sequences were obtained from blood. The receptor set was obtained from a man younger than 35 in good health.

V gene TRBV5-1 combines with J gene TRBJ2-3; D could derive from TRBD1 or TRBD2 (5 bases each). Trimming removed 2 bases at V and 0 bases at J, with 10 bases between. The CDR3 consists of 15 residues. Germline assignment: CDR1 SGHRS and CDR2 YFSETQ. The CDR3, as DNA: TGCGCCAGCAGCTTTATCGGGGCTAGCACAGATACGCAGTATTTT. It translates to CASSFIGASTDTQYF. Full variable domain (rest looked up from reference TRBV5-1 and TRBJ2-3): KAGVTQTPRYLIKTRGQQVTLSCSPISGHRSVSWYQQTPGQGLQFLFEYFSETQRNKGNFPGRFSGRQFSNSRSEMNVSTLELGDSALYLCASSFIGASTDTQYFGPGTRLTVL.

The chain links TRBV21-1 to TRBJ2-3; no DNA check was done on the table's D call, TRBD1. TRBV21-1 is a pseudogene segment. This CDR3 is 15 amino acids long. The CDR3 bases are TGTGCCAGCAGCAAGCCCCCTAGCATGATTGATACGCAGTATTTT. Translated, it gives CASSKPPSMIDTQYF.

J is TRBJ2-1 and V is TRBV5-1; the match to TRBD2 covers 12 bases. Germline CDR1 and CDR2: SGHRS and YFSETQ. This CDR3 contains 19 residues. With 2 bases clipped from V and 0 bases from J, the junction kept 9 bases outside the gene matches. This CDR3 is CASSLLLAGGWSSYNEQFF. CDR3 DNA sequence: TGCGCCAGCAGCTTATTACTAGCGGGGGGTTGGAGCTCCTACAATGAGCAGTTCTTC.

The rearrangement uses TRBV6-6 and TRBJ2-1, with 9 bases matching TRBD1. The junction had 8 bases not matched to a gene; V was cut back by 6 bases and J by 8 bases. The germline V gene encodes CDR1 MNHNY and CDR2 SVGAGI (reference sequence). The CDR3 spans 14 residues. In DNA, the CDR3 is TGTGCCAGCAGGGGCCGGGACAGGGTCTATGAGCAGTTCTTC. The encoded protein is CASRGRDRVYEQFF.

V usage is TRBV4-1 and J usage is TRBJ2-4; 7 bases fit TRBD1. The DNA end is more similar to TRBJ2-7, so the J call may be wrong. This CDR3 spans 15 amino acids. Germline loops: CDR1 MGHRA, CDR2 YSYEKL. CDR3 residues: CASSLTGQAAYEQYF. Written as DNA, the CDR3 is TGCGCCAGCAGCCTAACCGGACAGGCAGCATACGAGCAGTACTTC.

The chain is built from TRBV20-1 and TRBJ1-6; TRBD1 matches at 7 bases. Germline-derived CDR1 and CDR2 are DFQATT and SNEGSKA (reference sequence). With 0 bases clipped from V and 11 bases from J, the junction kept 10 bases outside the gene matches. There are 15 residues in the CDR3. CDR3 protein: CSARDQRGRGAPLHF. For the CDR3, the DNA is TGCAGTGCTAGAGATCAAAGGGGGCGAGGCGCACCCCTCCACTTT.

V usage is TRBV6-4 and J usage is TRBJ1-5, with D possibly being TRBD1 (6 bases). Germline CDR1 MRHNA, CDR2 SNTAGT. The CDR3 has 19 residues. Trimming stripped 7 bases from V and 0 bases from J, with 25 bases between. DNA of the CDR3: TGTGCCAGCACTCTACGGCCAGTCCTCGTGGACAGTAGCAATCAGCCCCAGCATTTT. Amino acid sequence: CASTLRPVLVDSSNQPQHF.

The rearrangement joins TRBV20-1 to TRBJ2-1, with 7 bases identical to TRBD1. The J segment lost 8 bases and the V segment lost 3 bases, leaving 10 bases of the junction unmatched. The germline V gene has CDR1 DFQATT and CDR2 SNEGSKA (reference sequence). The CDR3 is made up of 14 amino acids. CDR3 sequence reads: CSASRDSLNDEQFF. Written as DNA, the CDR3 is TGCAGTGCTAGTAGGGACAGTTTAAATGATGAGCAGTTCTTC.

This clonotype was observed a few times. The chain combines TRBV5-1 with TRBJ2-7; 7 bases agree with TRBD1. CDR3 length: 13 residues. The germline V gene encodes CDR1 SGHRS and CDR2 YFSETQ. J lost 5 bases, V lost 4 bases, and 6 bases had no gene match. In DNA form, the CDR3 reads TGCGCCAGCAGCCGACAGGGTGGTCACGAGCAGTACTTC. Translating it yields CASSRQGGHEQYF. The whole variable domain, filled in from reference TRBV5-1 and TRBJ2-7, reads KAGVTQTPRYLIKTRGQQVTLSCSPISGHRSVSWYQQTPGQGLQFLFEYFSETQRNKGNFPGRFSGRQFSNSRSEMNVSTLELGDSALYLCASSRQGGHEQYFGPGTRLTVT.

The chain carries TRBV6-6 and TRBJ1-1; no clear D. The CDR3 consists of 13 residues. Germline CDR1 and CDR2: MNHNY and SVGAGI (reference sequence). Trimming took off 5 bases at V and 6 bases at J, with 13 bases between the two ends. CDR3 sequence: CASSPTLVAEAFF. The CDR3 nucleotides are TGTGCCAGCAGTCCTACACTGGTCGCTGAAGCTTTCTTT.

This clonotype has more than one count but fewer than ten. For the CDR3, the DNA is TGCAGTGCGAGACAGATCCTCACCGACGAGCAGTACTTC. Translation gives CSARQILTDEQYF. This chain uses TRBV20-1 with TRBJ2-7; possible D gene TRBD1, 5 bases. V lost 6 bases, J lost 5 bases, and 17 bases lay in between. From germline, CDR1 is DFQATT and CDR2 SNEGSKA (reference sequence). The CDR3 is made up of 13 amino acids.

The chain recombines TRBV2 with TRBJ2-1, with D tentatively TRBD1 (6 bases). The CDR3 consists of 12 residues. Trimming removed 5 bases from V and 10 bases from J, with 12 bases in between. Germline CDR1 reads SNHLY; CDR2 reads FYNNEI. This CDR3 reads CASSFAQGEQFF. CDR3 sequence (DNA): TGTGCCAGCAGTTTTGCTCAGGGGGAGCAGTTCTTC.

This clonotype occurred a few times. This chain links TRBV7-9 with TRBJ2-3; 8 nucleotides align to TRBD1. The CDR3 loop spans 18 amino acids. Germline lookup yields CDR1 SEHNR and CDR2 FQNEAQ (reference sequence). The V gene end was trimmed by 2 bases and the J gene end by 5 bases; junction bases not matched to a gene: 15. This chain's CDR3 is CASSLTHGQGRGQDTQYF. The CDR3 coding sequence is TGTGCCAGCAGCTTAACCCACGGACAGGGCCGAGGGCAAGATACGCAGTATTTT.

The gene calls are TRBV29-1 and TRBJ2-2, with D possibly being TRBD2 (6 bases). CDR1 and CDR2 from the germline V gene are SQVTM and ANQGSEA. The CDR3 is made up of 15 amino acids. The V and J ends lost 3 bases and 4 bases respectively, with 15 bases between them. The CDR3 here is CSVEGSGVATGELFF. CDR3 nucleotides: TGCAGCGTTGAGGGTTCGGGGGTAGCCACCGGGGAGCTGTTTTTT.

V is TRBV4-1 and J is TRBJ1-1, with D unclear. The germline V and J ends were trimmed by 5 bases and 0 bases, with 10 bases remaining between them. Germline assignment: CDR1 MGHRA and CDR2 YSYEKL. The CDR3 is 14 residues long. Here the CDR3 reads CASSYTVMNTEAFF. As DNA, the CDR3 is TGCGCCAGCAGCTATACCGTGATGAACACTGAAGCTTTCTTT.

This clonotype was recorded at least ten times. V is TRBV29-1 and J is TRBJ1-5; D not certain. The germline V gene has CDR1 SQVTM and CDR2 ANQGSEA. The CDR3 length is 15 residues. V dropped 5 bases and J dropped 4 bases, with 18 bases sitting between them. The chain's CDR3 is CSVLEMGGGNQPQHF. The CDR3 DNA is TGCAGCGTTTTGGAAATGGGTGGTGGTAATCAGCCCCAGCATTTT.

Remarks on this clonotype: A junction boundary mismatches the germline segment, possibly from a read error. The CDR3 coding sequence is TGCGCCAGCGGCCAGGCCGGGCTTCAGCCCCAGCATTTT. Residues: CASGQAGLQPQHF. The J gene is TRBJ1-5, the V gene TRBV4-1; no firm D call. CDR3 length: 13 amino acids. In germline, CDR1 is MGHRA, CDR2 YSYEKL.

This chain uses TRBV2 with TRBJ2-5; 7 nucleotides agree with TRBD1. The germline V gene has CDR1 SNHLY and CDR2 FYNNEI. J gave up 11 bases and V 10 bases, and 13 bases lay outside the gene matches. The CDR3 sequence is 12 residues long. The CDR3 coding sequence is TGTGCCAACCGGGACAGTGGGGCTGAGCAGTACTTC. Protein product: CANRDSGAEQYF.

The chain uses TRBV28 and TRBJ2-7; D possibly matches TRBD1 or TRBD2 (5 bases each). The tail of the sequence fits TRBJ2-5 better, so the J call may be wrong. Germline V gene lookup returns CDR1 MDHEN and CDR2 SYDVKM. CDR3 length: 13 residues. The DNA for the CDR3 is TGTGCCAGCAGTATCCAGGGACGAAAGACCCAGTACTTC. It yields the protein CASSIQGRKTQYF.

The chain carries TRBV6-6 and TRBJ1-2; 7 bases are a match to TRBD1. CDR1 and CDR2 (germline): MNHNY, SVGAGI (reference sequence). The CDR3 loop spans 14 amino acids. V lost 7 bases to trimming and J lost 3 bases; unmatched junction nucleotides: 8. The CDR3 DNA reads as TGTGCCAGCAATCCCACAGGGGCTCACTATGGCTACACCTTC. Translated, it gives CASNPTGAHYGYTF.

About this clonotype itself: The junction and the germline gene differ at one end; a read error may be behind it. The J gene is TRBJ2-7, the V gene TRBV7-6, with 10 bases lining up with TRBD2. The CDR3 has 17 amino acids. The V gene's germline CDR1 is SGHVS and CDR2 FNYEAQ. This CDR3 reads CVSSLGAAGGPSNEQYF. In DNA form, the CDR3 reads TGTGTCAGCAGCTTAGGGGCAGCGGGAGGGCCTTCTAACGAGCAGTACTTC.

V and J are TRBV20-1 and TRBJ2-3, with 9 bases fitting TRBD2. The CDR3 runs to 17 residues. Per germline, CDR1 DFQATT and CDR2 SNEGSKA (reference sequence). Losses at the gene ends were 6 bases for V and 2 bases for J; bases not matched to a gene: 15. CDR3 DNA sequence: TGCAGTGCAGAACGACTAGCGGTTCACGAGAACACAGATACGCAGTATTTT. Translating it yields CSAERLAVHENTDTQYF.

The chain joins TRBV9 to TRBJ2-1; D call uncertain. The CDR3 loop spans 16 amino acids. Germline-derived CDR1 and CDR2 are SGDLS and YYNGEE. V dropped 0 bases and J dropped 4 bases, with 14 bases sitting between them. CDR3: CASSVATDSAYNEQFF. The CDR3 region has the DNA TGTGCCAGCAGCGTAGCTACGGATAGTGCGTACAATGAGCAGTTCTTC.